This T cell receptor (beta chain) was observed in a study of cytomegalovirus exposure and HLA in healthy donors (dated by TCRdb to 2016 to 2017). Turning to the overall study: According to an earlier analysis of several hundred of the donors, some 180 million T cells yielded some 120 million unique TCR beta sequences and 276 Gb of sequence data. An early release covering 550 to 650 HLA-typed donors comprised approximately 300 gigabases of sequencing data and approximately 80 million unique TCR sequences. Of the roughly 400 genotyped donors, 70% to 90% were placed in the genetic ancestry cluster associated with self-reported Caucasian donors. The study was designed to test whether signatures of past pathogen exposure could be identified by cataloging public T cell receptors. The study used immunosequencing to profile the T cell repertoires of approximately 630 subjects and linked those repertoires to cytomegalovirus serostatus. Besides the first cohort of more than 650 subjects, a separate validation cohort made up of 120 different subjects was used. The study combined high-throughput TCR immunosequencing, statistical association of individual TCRs with disease status, and machine learning to predict cytomegalovirus infection status. In a later analysis, previously published TCR beta repertoires from hundreds of donors were re-analyzed and high-resolution HLA genotyping was added so that TCR occurrence patterns could be studied. Rather than drawing on any new phenotypic data, the later analysis identified candidate immune exposures from TCR beta sequences and the way those sequences occurred across donors. An earlier analysis of roughly 580 of the donors used high-throughput TCR beta sequencing to judge whether each TCR beta V gene segment behaved as functional or pseudogenic. Donor age, sex, ethnicity and CMV serostatus were compiled alongside the repertoire data. A later genetic analysis took genome-wide SNP genotypes for about three fifths of the 666 donors and used that subset as a discovery cohort. Every repertoire in the discovery cohort had been generated on one and the same sequencing platform. Both class I and class II loci were covered by HLA typing, at four-digit resolution. The number of typed donors differed by locus: 629-630 for A, B, C, DRB1 and DQB1; approximately 520 for DQA1; 606 for DPA1; and roughly 450 for DPB1. Because of strong linkage in the cohort, five DR-DQ haplotypes were treated as single units for association and clustering. Across 300 to 400 genotyped donors of the cohort, an average of approximately 240,000 unique TCR beta nucleotide sequences per donor were sequenced, and 15% to 20% of those sequences were non-productive. The study at large found these results: The cohort was sequenced for TCR beta chains only, and without alpha or paired-chain data the features that could be detected were limited. Correlated functional status among segregating V segments might be attributable to linkage disequilibrium, but an unknown experimental factor could not be ruled out. Cytomegalovirus status was reported to be diagnosed by the classifier with high specificity and sensitivity in both the original and validation cohorts. In a later genetic analysis, fewer N-insertions in productive TCRs were reported among donors in an Asian-associated ancestry cluster than the roughly 710-donor mean. A later analysis reported that several top co-occurrence clusters appeared linked to parvovirus B19, influenza, CMV and Epstein-Barr virus. Roughly uniform sequencing depth across donors was assumed in presence/absence analyses, although this assumption may not hold. According to a later analysis, most CMV-associated TCR beta chains appeared to be HLA-restricted, and the HLA associations seemed to be driven largely by CMV exposure. Because counts were too low, roughly 17 rarely observed V segments, including chromosome 9 orphons, were left out of the earlier analysis of approximately 500 of the donors. A cluster of highly shared sequence variants was judged likely to represent a technical artifact of the sequencing pipeline. The only immune exposure information available for the cohort was CMV serostatus. The 87-base-pair reads could not distinguish some IMGT-functional V segments, including TRBV6-2 and TRBV6-3, so those segments were excluded. In an earlier analysis of approximately 590 of the donors, most TCR beta V segments appeared in productive rearrangements about 87% or about 30% of the time, broadly matching IMGT annotations. A further reported finding was that TCR beta sequences accurately predicted the HLA-A and HLA-B alleles for most subjects in the first cohort. In a later analysis, the rate of TCR association differed among HLA loci, with DRB1 alleles having the most associated TCRs and HLA-C alleles having the fewest. Compared with equally common non-associated chains, HLA-associated TCR beta chains in a later analysis were more clonally expanded and had lower generation probabilities. Strong co-occurrence of HLA alleles, especially DR and DQ, made assigning TCR associations to individual alleles difficult. Across donors, most TCR sequences were observed very rarely, whereas some public TCRs were present in many individuals. At a false discovery rate of 0.05, a later analysis linked 16,951 TCR beta sequences to specific HLA alleles. The study listed 150 to 200 TCR beta chains as associated with cytomegalovirus. HLA typing was unavailable for some donors at each locus, so association tests used only the typed subset. In a later genetic analysis, a missense DCLRE1C variant was associated with V-gene and J-gene trimming of TCR beta chains, and the association was replicated in an independent cohort. The authors suggested that the approach could potentially be extended to other disease states and immunological phenotypes. In vitro tests confirmed that a few of the cytomegalovirus-associated TCR beta chains recognize cytomegalovirus antigens.

Receptors were amplified or captured by the immunoSEQ multiplex PCR assay. For the multiplex PCR, a mixture combining 60 forward primers for TCR Vbeta segments and 13 reverse primers for TCR Jbeta segments was used. Amplification of the CDR3 region of rearranged TCR beta genes was performed with a multiplex PCR assay on genomic DNA. On the Illumina HiSeq System, the amplified TCR beta libraries were sequenced as 87-base-pair reads. Per the original workflow: Across the 670 or so repertoires, a later analysis counted some 80 million unique TCR beta chains, around 11 million of which were shared by at least two donors. To remove PCR and sequencing errors, raw reads were error-corrected and collapsed into unique sequences using a nearest-neighbor algorithm that merged closely related sequences. V, D and J gene segments were assigned by aligning CDR3 sequences to IMGT reference sequences. For a sequence to be retained, a match of at least six nucleotides to both a V gene segment and a J gene segment was required. A rearrangement counted as productive if the CDR3 had no stop codons and remained in frame with V and J, and every other rearrangement counted as non-productive. Following IMGT convention, CDR3 was defined as the stretch from the second conserved V-encoded cysteine to the conserved J-encoded phenylalanine. The earlier analysis of some 600 of the donors excluded sequences that lacked an unambiguous match to a single V gene segment. In an earlier analysis of several hundred of the donors, V segments were called functional above 56.7% productive rearrangements and were called segregating when the between-donor standard deviation exceeded 5%. A statistical classification framework was developed to diagnose cytomegalovirus status using the catalog of TCR beta chain sequences. In a later analysis, TCR nucleotide sequences were compared against IMGT/GENE-DB human TR gene sequences so that V and J genes could be assigned. In a later analysis, CDR3 sequences and most-parsimonious VDJ recombination scenarios were assigned using the TCRdist pipeline. In a later analysis, each TCR beta chain was defined by its CDR3 amino acid sequence together with its V-gene family, and reads without a unique V-gene family were excluded. A later analysis removed 600 or so highly shared, low-generation-probability nucleotide sequences to deal with suspected cross-contamination and a sequencing artifact. For each public chain, a later analysis derived a clonal expansion index from normalized ranks of inferred template counts within each repertoire. A later analysis computed generation probabilities with a VDJ recombination model fitted to out-of-frame rearrangements, and checked the results against IGoR. A later analysis scored TCR-TCR, TCR-HLA and TCR-CMV co-occurrence with hypergeometric tests, applying a repertoire-size bias correction to TCR pairs. False discovery rates were estimated in a later analysis by permuting HLA or CMV assignments 20 times. A later analysis grouped co-occurring TCRs with DBSCAN, adding TCRdist sequence similarity when clustering within HLA-allele-positive subsets. Co-occurrence clustering excluded repertoires with fewer than 30,000 or more than 120,000 public chains, plus five with anomalous nucleotide sharing. Sourced from immuneACCESS, this table was stored by TCRdb with only in-frame sequences that have V and J called. A share of the clones is absent; for the studies checked, an unresolved V gene accounts for under half, and the remainder has no known explanation. The D gene and trimming were derived from the DNA, and the V and J assignments and clone size from that table. This sample has 55,000 to 65,000 clones in its table, and more than 80% of those were observed once. The ten largest clones represent 1.5% of the sample.

The cohort comprised hundreds of healthy bone marrow donors. At the time of sampling, every cohort member was nominally healthy, though immune exposures that went unrecorded were likely present. The donor was CMV seropositive and belonged to the group of a few hundred seropositive cohort members. A peripheral blood sample was provided by each donor, and peripheral blood mononuclear cells were used for TCR beta sequencing. The Qiagen DNeasy Blood Extraction Kit was used to extract genomic DNA from the blood cell samples. Measured from the cysteine to the phenylalanine, the CDR3 is 13 residues long. The read is trimmed to its CDR3 DNA, 39 bases read in frame from base 1. At the junction V is shortened by 8 bases and J by 0 bases, with 11 bases in between. CDR1 SNHLY and CDR2 FYNNEI are derived from the germline V gene. To note about this clone: Its antigen specificity is not known. No clone much larger than this one lies a single base away; base qualities are absent.

The source of this sequence is a man aged 25 to 45 in good health and CMV-seropositive. Material for sequencing was PBMCs. The rearrangement joined TRBV2 to TRBJ2-7, and perhaps TRBD1 as D gene, on 6 matching bases. CDR3 reads: CASSGDTSYEQYF. In nucleotides, the sequence is TGTGCCAGCTCTGGGGACACCTCCTACGAGCAGTACTTC.